This T cell receptor beta chain was found in a study of blood T cells in healthy people across ages. Study in general: Capture via template switching afforded approximately one barcoded beta molecule per two T cells.

A second roughly 7 to 11 cycle PCR used barcoded and J-beta primers. One entry per CDR3 protein, called by TCRdb with MiXCR from the 5' RACE reads. Among about 1,500,000 distinct CDR3 sequences listed, about 40% were seen once. Trimming removed 3 bases from V and 2 bases from J; junction bases left unmatched: 7. Germline CDR1 SGHTA, CDR2 FQGTGA. This CDR3 has 17 amino acids. This TCR was sampled from a young woman in good health. The sample taken for sequencing was blood. The chain employs TRBV7-3 and TRBJ2-1, with 10 bases that match TRBD2. In DNA, the CDR3 is TGTGCCAGCAGCTTTACTAGCGGGGACCCCCCCTACAATGAGCAGTTCTTC. The encoded protein is CASSFTSGDPPYNEQFF.